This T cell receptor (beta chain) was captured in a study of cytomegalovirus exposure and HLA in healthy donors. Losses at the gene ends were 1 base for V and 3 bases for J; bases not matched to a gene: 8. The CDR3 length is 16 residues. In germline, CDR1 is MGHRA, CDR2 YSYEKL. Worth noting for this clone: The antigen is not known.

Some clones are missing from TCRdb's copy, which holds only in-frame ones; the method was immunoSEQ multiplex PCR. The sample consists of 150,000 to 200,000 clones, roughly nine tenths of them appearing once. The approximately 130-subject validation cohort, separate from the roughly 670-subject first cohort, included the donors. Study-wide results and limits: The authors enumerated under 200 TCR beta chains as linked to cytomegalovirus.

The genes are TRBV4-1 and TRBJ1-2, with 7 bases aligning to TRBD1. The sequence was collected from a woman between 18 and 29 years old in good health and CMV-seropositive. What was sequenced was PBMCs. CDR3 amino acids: CASSQGLLTGDYGYTF. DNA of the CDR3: TGCGCCAGCAGCCAAGGTCTTCTCACAGGGGACTATGGCTACACCTTC.